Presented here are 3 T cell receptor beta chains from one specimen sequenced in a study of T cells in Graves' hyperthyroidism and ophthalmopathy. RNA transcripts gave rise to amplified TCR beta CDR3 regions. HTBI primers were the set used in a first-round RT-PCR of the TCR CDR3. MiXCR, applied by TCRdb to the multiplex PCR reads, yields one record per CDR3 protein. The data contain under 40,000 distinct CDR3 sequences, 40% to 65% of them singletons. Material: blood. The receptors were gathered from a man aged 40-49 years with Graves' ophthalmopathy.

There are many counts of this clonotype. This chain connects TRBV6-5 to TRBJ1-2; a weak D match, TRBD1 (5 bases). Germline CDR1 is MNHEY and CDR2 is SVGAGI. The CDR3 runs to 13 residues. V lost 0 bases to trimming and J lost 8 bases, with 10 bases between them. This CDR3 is CASSYSRGAGYTF. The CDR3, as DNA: TGTGCCAGCAGTTACTCGAGAGGGGCCGGCTACACCTTC.

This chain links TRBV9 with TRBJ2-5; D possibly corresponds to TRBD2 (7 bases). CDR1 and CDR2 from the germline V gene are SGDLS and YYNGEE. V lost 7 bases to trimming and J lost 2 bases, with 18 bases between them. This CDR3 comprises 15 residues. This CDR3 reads CASGERGARQETQYF. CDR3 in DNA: TGTGCCAGCGGCGAACGGGGGGCTCGGCAAGAGACCCAGTACTTC.

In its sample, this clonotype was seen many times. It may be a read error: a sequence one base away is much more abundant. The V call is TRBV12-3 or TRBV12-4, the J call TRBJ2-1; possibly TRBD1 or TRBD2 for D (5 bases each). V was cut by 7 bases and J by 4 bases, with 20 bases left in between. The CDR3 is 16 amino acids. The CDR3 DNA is TGTGCCAGCACTATATGGGGACGATCGGGTTACAATGAGCAGTTCTTC. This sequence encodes CASTIWGRSGYNEQFF.